This is a list of T cell receptor beta chains from one sample in a study of a mutant IDH1 vaccine in newly diagnosed glioma. Assay: immunoSEQ multiplex PCR; the TCRdb copy retains only in-frame clones and omits some. The sample lists about 67,000 clones, around four fifths seen once, with roughly 4.4% in the top ten. This specimen was peripheral blood mononuclear cells (PBMCs), taken from a glioma patient treated with radiotherapy, temozolomide or both. These receptor sequences come from a woman aged 18-29 years with glioma. Some clones in this sample may be carry-over from other donors' samples. Both conserved end residues are part of each CDR3. The order of the fields is V gene, clone size, J gene, D gene, CDR3 DNA, CDR3 protein. A D gene is named only where the DNA matches it firmly. For some rows the clone size is stated as once, few or many, or as a class when expanded; others skip it.

TRBV14	.	TRBJ2-5	.	TGTGCCAGCAGCAGGTTCGGGATGGAGACCCAGTACTTC	CASSRFGMETQYF
TRBV5-4	once	TRBJ2-1	TRBD1	TGTGCCAGCAGCTTCTTCTCCGGGACAGGAGTCCGTGAGCAGTTCTTC	CASSFFSGTGVREQFF
TRBV29-1	.	TRBJ2-3	.	TGCAGCGTTCAGTATGCAGGTGGGCGAGGAGATACGCAGTATTTT	CSVQYAGGRGDTQYF
TRBV5-1	.	TRBJ2-7	.	TGCGCCAGCAGCTTGGGTACGAGCTCCTACGAGCAGTACTTC	CASSLGTSSYEQYF
TRBV5-1	.	TRBJ2-5	.	TGCGCCAGCAGCTTGGCCCTGGCAGGGAATGCGGAGACCCAGTACTTC	CASSLALAGNAETQYF
TRBV5-6	once	TRBJ2-7	.	TGTGCCAGCAGCTTGGTCCGCGGTTGGAGGATATACGAGCAGTACTTC	CASSLVRGWRIYEQYF
TRBV29-1	.	TRBJ2-2	.	TGCAGCTCTAATGGGGCAGGGAACACCGGGGAGCTGTTTTTT	CSSNGAGNTGELFF
TRBV7-9	.	TRBJ2-3	.	TGTGCCAGCAGCTTCACAGATACGCAGTATTTT	CASSFTDTQYF
TRBV4-3	.	TRBJ1-2	.	TGCGCCAGCAGCCAAGGTGGTGGAGAACTTAACTATGGCTACACCTTC	CASSQGGGELNYGYTF
TRBV6-1	once	TRBJ2-4	.	TGTGCCAGCAGTGAAAGGTACAATAAAAACATTCAGTACTTC	CASSERYNKNIQYF
TRBV30	.	TRBJ1-4	.	TGTGCCTGGAGTGTTGGGGAAAAACTGTTTTTT	CAWSVGEKLFF
TRBV6-1	few	TRBJ1-2	TRBD1	TGTGCCAGCAGTGAAGCGTGGACAGGACCCTATGGCTACACCTTC	CASSEAWTGPYGYTF
TRBV4-3	.	TRBJ2-1	.	TGCGCCAGCAGCCACGCTGACTACAATGAGCAGTTCTTC	CASSHADYNEQFF
TRBV4-1	.	TRBJ1-5	.	TGCGCCAGCAGCCAAGCATGGGGGGAAAATCAGCCCCAGCATTTT	CASSQAWGENQPQHF